One and the same sample provided the 9 T cell receptor beta chains below, sequenced in a study of preoperative IRX-2 immunotherapy in early breast cancer. Assay: immunoSEQ multiplex PCR; the TCRdb copy retains only in-frame clones and omits some. In the table there are approximately 2,700 clones, around 77% of which are singletons. As for treatment: preoperative locoregional IRX-2 cytokine immunotherapy. Sequencing used tumor tissue, obtained after IRX-2 immunotherapy. Source of these receptors: a human donor with breast cancer.

The chain combines TRBV11-3 with TRBJ2-4; possible D gene TRBD1, 5 bases. Germline lookup yields CDR1 SGHNT and CDR2 YENEEA. V lost 1 base and J 5 bases, leaving 9 bases between the germline ends. The CDR3 has 14 residues. The DNA of the CDR3 is TGTGCCAGCAGCTTAGGTCAGGGCCAAAACATTCAGTACTTC. Translation: CASSLGQGQNIQYF.

DNA of the CDR3: TGTGCCAGCAGCCGACAGGGGGCGGATGGCTACACCTTC. Its translation is CASSRQGADGYTF. The chain has TRBV6-8 and TRBJ1-2; 10 bases match TRBD1. This CDR3 spans 13 amino acids. Germline values: CDR1 MNHGY, CDR2 SAAAGT. V lost 6 bases to trimming and J lost 6 bases; unmatched junction nucleotides: 4.

The V gene is TRBV18, the J gene TRBJ1-1, with D possibly being TRBD1 (5 bases). Trimming took 0 bases from V and 4 from J, leaving 12 bases between them. This CDR3 comprises 15 residues. CDR1 and CDR2 (germline): KGHSH, LQKENI. The CDR3 DNA follows: TGTGCCAGCTCACCACCGGGGCGGGGGAGCACTGAAGCTTTCTTT. This gives the protein CASSPPGRGSTEAFF.

This clone was seen more than once but under ten times. The V call is TRBV28, the J call TRBJ1-5, with unresolved D. The length of the CDR3 is 16 residues. Germline V lookup: CDR1 MDHEN, CDR2 SYDVKM. Trimming shortened V by 2 bases and J by 0 bases, and 11 bases separated the two germline ends. This chain's CDR3 is CASSLVGGGSNQPQHF. The CDR3 DNA sequence: TGTGCCAGCAGTTTAGTTGGCGGCGGTAGCAATCAGCCCCAGCATTTT.

The CDR3 DNA is TGTGCCACCAGCAGAGAGGGCCAGGGCTATGGCTACACCTTC. Protein sequence: CATSREGQGYGYTF. The chain joins TRBV15 to TRBJ1-2; tentative D call: TRBD1 (5 bases). The germline CDR1 and CDR2 sequences are LNHNV and YYDKDF (reference sequence). The CDR3 covers 14 residues. The ends were cut back, 0 bases at V and 4 bases at J, with 9 bases in the middle.

About this clone itself: One end of the junction varies from germline; a read error may be responsible. Here the CDR3 reads CASAGTGGEAAHF. The CDR3 DNA follows: TGTGCCAGCGCCGGGACAGGGGGCGAAGCAGCACACTTC. The chain joins TRBV19 to TRBJ2-7, with 12 bases matching TRBD1. CDR1 is LNHDA and CDR2 is SQIVND in the germline V gene (reference sequence). The CDR3 extends over 13 amino acids.

The chain has TRBV28 and TRBJ1-1; tentatively, D is TRBD1 (6 bases). The CDR3 spans 13 residues. The V end lost 8 bases, the J end lost 0 bases, and 10 bases lay between the germline ends. The germline V gene has CDR1 MDHEN and CDR2 SYDVKM. The CDR3 DNA follows: TGTGCCAGCTGGGGGACAATGAACACTGAAGCTTTCTTT. Amino acid sequence: CASWGTMNTEAFF.

The chain carries TRBV9 and TRBJ2-1; TRBD2 agrees at 10 bases. J lost 6 bases, V lost 5 bases, and 5 bases had no gene match. CDR1 and CDR2 (germline): SGDLS, YYNGEE. There are 14 residues in the CDR3. CDR3 in DNA: TGTGCCAGCAGGGGGACTAGCGAAGGCAATGAGCAGTTCTTC. As protein: CASRGTSEGNEQFF. Supplemented by reference TRBV9 and TRBJ2-1, the full variable domain reads DSGVTQTPKHLITATGQRVTLRCSPRSGDLSVYWYQQSLDQGLQFLIQYYNGEERAKGNILERFSAQQFPDLHSELNLSSLELGDSALYFCASRGTSEGNEQFFGPGTRLTVL.

The rearrangement links TRBV10-3 to TRBJ1-4; D not resolved. Deletions cut 0 bases from V and 6 bases from J, with 17 bases between. This CDR3 comprises 17 residues. Germline lookup yields CDR1 ENHRY and CDR2 SYGVKD. The CDR3 region is CAISESMGAGGYEKLFF. The CDR3 nucleotides are TGTGCCATCAGTGAGTCGATGGGCGCAGGCGGATATGAAAAACTGTTTTTT.